This TCR beta chain appears in the sequencing data of a study of beta chain features in type 1 diabetes. Study-level findings and limits: The study left unresolved whether HLA type influences TCRB rearrangement. Within each of all four CD4+ subsets, Type 1 diabetes patients had TCRB CDR3s that were moderately but significantly shorter. Diminished insertions and augmented deletions at VDJ junctions characterized type 1 diabetes patients. Whatever favoring of shorter templates PCR might show would apply equally to patients and controls.

V lost 5 bases, J lost 6 bases, and 8 bases stayed unmatched. The length of the CDR3 is 14 residues. Germline V gene sequence: CDR1 MNHEY, CDR2 SVGAGI. Of note for this clone: Its cognate antigen is unknown.

Of the isolated RNA, all was reverse transcribed, and so the sequenced material was expressed TCRB transcripts. Assay used: immunoSEQ multiplex PCR; TCRdb lists only in-frame clones, some missing. The sample records approximately 730,000 clones, over 10% being singletons. The specimen sequenced was naive CD4+ T cells from blood. This chain links TRBV6-5 with TRBJ2-3; 7 bases fit TRBD1. This clonotype was sampled from a man aged 18 to 29 with type 1 diabetes. This chain's CDR3 is CASSRDTGADTQYF. In DNA, the CDR3 is TGTGCCAGCAGTCGAGATACAGGGGCCGATACGCAGTATTTT.